These T cell receptor beta chains were read from a single sample in a study of STAT5B mutations in CD4+ large granular lymphocyte leukemia. Clones were read by immunoSEQ multiplex PCR, and TCRdb kept only the in-frame ones, dropping some. This sample has about 25,000 clones, with 74% found just once. Sequencing was carried out using CD4+ T cells from blood buffy coats. These receptors were taken from a human donor in good health. The CDR3 runs from the conserved cysteine through the conserved F or W. Fields, in order: J gene, V gene, D gene, clone size, CDR3 protein, CDR3 DNA. The D gene is left open where the match is weak. The size entry is marked missing in some rows and otherwise reads once, few, many or a size class.

TRBJ1-2	TRBV10-3	-	-	CAIRDRGRPNYGYTF	TGTGCCATCAGGGATCGGGGTAGGCCTAACTATGGCTACACCTTC
TRBJ2-6	TRBV7-3	-	-	CASSLTASFGANVLTF	TGTGCCAGCAGCTTAACGGCGTCCTTCGGGGCCAACGTCCTGACTTTC
TRBJ2-4	TRBV28	-	-	CASSLSTPGLAKNIQYF	TGTGCCAGCAGTTTATCCACGCCGGGACTAGCCAAAAACATTCAGTACTTC
TRBJ2-2	TRBV9	-	-	CASTYETGTNTGELFF	TGTGCCAGCACCTACGAAACGGGCACGAACACCGGGGAGCTGTTTTTT
TRBJ2-1	TRBV9	TRBD2	-	CASSVDLAGGPRPEQFF	TGTGCCAGCAGCGTAGACCTAGCGGGAGGGCCGCGGCCTGAGCAGTTCTTC
TRBJ1-6	TRBV28	TRBD1	-	CASSLRATGGNSPLHF	TGTGCCAGCAGTTTACGGGCGACAGGGGGCAATTCACCCCTCCACTTT
TRBJ1-1	TRBV19	-	-	CASTLWGQQGLNTEAFF	TGTGCCAGTACTCTATGGGGCCAACAGGGATTGAACACTGAAGCTTTCTTT
TRBJ2-1	TRBV7-3	TRBD2	-	CASSPTSGTYNEQFF	TGTGCCAGCAGCCCGACTAGCGGAACCTACAATGAGCAGTTCTTC
TRBJ1-2	TRBV7-8	-	-	CASSYLGGVGEGYTF	TGTGCCAGCAGTTACCTCGGAGGGGTCGGTGAGGGCTACACCTTC
TRBJ1-2	TRBV28	-	-	CASVAPYMFNYGYTF	TGTGCCAGCGTAGCACCCTATATGTTTAACTATGGCTACACCTTC
TRBJ2-5	TRBV4-3	-	-	CASSQDVQQLETQYF	TGCGCCAGCAGCCAAGATGTTCAGCAATTAGAGACCCAGTACTTC
TRBJ1-1	TRBV27	-	few	CASRRRPNTEAFF	TGTGCCAGCAGGAGAAGGCCGAACACTGAAGCTTTCTTT
TRBJ2-1	TRBV5-5	TRBD2	-	CASSQSSGENYNEQFF	TGTGCCAGCAGCCAGTCTAGCGGGGAGAACTACAATGAGCAGTTCTTC
TRBJ1-5	TRBV2	-	-	CASSDLLNAFQPQHF	TGTGCCAGCAGTGATCTCCTCAACGCGTTTCAGCCCCAGCATTTT
TRBJ2-5	TRBV7-9	-	-	CASSPRRGQETQYF	TGTGCCAGCAGCCCCCGGAGGGGCCAAGAGACCCAGTACTTC
TRBJ2-7	TRBV27	-	-	CASSLRGTHPYF	TGTGCCAGCAGTTTACGGGGGACACACCCGTACTTC
TRBJ1-5	TRBV30	-	few	CAWSWQESNQPQHF	TGTGCCTGGAGTTGGCAAGAAAGCAATCAGCCCCAGCATTTT
TRBJ1-3	TRBV6-1	-	-	CASSPGRGNTIYF	TGTGCCAGCAGCCCCGGACGCGGAAACACCATATATTTT
TRBJ2-3	TRBV28	-	once	CASRKQIGGTQYF	TGTGCCAGCAGGAAACAAATAGGGGGTACGCAGTATTTT
TRBJ1-6	TRBV6-5	-	few	CASRRGEYNSPLHF	TGTGCCAGCAGGAGGGGGGAATATAATTCACCCCTCCACTTT